This T cell receptor beta chain was recorded in a study of cytomegalovirus exposure and HLA in healthy donors. Both 60 Vbeta primers and 13 Jbeta primers went into the PCR. Sequencing was performed with immunoSEQ multiplex PCR; in TCRdb, only in-frame clones are kept and a portion is missing. Among approximately 95,000 clones, around 75% were seen once, and the ten largest hold over 9.5%. V was clipped by 3 bases and J by 3 bases; unmatched bases: 4. The CDR3 sequence is 15 residues long. Germline CDR1 reads SGHRS; CDR2 reads YFSETQ. V gene TRBV5-1 combines with J gene TRBJ2-2; 8 bases match TRBD1. Sequencing was performed on PBMCs. This TCR was recovered from a man in his late teens or twenties in good health and CMV-seropositive. In DNA form, the CDR3 reads TGCGCCAGCAGCTCCCAGGGGGCGCACACCGGGGAGCTGTTTTTT. Translation gives CASSSQGAHTGELFF.